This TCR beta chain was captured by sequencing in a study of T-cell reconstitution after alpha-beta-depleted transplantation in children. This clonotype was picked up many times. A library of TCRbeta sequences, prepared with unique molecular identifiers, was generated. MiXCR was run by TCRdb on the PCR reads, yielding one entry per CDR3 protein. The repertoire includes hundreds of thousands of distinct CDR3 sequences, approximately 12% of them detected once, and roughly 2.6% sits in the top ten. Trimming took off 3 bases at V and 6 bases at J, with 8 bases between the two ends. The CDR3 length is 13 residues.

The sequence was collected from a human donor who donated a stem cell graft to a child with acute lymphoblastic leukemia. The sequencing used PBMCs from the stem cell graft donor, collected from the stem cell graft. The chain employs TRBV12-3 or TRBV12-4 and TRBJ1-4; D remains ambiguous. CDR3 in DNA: TGTGCCAGCAGTTTCGAAAGGGATGAAAAACTGTTTTTT. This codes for CASSFERDEKLFF.